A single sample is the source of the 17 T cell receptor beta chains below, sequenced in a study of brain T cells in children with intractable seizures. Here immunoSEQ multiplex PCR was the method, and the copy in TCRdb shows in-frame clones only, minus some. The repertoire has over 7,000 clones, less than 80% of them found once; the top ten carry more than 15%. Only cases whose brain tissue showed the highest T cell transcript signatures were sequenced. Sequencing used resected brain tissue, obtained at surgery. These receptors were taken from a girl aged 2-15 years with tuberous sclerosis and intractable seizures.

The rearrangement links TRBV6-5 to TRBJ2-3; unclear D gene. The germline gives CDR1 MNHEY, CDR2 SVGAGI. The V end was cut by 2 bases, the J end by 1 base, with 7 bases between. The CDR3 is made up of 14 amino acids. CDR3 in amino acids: CASSYRVGTDTQYF. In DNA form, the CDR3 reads TGTGCCAGCAGTTACCGGGTGGGCACAGATACGCAGTATTTT.

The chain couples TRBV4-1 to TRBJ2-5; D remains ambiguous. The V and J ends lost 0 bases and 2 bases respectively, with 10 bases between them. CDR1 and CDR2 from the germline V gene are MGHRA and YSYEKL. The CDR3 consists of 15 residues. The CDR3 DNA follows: TGCGCCAGCAGCCAAGATCGAAACAGTCAAGAGACCCAGTACTTC. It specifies CASSQDRNSQETQYF.

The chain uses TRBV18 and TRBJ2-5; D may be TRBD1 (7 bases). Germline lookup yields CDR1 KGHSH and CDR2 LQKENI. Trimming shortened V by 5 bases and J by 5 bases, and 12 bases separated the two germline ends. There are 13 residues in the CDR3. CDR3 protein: CASSAQGGETQYF. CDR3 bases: TGTGCCAGCTCAGCGCAGGGGGGCGAGACCCAGTACTTC.

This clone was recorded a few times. The CDR3 nucleotides are TGTGCCAGCAGCGTAGACTATAATTCACCCCTCCACTTT. It is translated as CASSVDYNSPLHF. This chain connects TRBV9 to TRBJ1-6, with D unresolved. V lost 0 bases and J lost 3, with 1 base in between. Germline V gene lookup returns CDR1 SGDLS and CDR2 YYNGEE. The CDR3 is 13 residues long.

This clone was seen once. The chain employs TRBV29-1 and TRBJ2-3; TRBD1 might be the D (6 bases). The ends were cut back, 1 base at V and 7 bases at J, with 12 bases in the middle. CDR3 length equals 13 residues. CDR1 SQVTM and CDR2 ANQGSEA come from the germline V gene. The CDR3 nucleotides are TGCAGCGTTGAAGTGACACAGGGAAATACGCAGTATTTT. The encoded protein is CSVEVTQGNTQYF.

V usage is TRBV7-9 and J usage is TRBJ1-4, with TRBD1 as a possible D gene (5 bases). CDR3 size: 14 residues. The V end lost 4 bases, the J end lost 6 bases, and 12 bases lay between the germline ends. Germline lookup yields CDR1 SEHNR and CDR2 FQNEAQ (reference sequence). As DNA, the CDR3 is TGTGCCAGCAGCTACCAGGGTGGGGATGAAAAACTGTTTTTT. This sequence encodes CASSYQGGDEKLFF.

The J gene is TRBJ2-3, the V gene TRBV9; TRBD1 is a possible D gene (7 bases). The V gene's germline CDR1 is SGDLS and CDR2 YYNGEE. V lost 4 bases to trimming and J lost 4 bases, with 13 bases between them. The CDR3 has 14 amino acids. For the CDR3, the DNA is TGTGCCAGCAGCCCAGGGGGGCGCGCAGATACGCAGTATTTT. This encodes CASSPGGRADTQYF.

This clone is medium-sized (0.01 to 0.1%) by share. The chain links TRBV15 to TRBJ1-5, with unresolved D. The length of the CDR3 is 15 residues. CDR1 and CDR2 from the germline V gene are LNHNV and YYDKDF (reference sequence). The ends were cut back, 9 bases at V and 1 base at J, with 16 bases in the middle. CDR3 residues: CATASGLLSNQPQHF. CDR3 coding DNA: TGTGCCACGGCGTCGGGTCTCCTGAGCAATCAGCCCCAGCATTTT.

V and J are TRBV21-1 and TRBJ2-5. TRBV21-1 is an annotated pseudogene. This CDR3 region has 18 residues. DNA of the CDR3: TGTGCCAGCAGCAAAGGAAGACAGGGACCGGGCGGGGGCGAGACCCAGTACTTC. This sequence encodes CASSKGRQGPGGGETQYF.

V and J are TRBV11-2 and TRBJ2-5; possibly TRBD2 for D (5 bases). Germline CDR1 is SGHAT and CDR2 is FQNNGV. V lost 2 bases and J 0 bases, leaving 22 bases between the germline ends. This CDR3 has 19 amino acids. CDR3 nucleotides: TGTGCCAGCAGCTTACCCGACTACACGGTGAGCGGATACCAAGAGACCCAGTACTTC. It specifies CASSLPDYTVSGYQETQYF.

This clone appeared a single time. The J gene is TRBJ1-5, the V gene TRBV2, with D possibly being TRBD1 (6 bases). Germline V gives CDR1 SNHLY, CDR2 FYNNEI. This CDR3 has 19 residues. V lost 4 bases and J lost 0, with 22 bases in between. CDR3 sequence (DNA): TGTGCCAGCAGTGGCCCCGCTCAGACAGGAGATTATAGCAATCAGCCCCAGCATTTT. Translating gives CASSGPAQTGDYSNQPQHF.

The CDR3 sequence is CSVVGGAEAFF. CDR3 nucleotides: TGCAGCGTTGTAGGGGGCGCTGAAGCTTTCTTT. This chain uses TRBV29-1 with TRBJ1-1, with TRBD1 identical over 7 bases. Germline lookup yields CDR1 SQVTM and CDR2 ANQGSEA. This CDR3 spans 11 amino acids. J gave up 6 bases and V 4 bases, and 2 bases lay outside the gene matches.

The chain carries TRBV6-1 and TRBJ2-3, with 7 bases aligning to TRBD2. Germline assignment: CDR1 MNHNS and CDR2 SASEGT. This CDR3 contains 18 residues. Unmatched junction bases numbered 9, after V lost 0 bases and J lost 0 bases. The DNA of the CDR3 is TGTGCCAGCAGTGAAGCTAGAGGAGCGGGGAGGAGCACAGATACGCAGTATTTT. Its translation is CASSEARGAGRSTDTQYF.

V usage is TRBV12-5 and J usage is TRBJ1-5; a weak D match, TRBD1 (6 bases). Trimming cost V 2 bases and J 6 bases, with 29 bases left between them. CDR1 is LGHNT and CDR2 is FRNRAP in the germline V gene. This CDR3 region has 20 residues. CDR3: CASGLYLLGQGPTLLQPQHF. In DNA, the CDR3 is TGTGCTAGTGGTTTGTATTTATTAGGGCAGGGGCCCACCCTACTTCAGCCCCAGCATTTT.

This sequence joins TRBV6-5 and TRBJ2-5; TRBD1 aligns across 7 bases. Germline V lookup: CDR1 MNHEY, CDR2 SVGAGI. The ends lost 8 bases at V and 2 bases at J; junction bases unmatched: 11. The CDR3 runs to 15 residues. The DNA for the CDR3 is TGTGCCAGCTCCTCGTTAAGGGGGCTGCAAGAGACCCAGTACTTC. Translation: CASSSLRGLQETQYF.

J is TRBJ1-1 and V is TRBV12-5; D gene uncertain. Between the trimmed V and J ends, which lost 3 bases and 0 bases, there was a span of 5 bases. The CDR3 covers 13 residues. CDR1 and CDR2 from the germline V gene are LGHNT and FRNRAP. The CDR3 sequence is CASGFDLNTEAFF. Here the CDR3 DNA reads TGTGCTAGTGGTTTTGATCTGAACACTGAAGCTTTCTTT.

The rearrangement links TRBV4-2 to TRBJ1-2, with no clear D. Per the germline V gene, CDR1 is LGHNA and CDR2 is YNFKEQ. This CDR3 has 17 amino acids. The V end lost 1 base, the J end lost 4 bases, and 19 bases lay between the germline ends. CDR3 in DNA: TGTGCCAGCAGCCAAGGATGGCCCCCGGTTCCCCCCTATGGCTACACCTTC. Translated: CASSQGWPPVPPYGYTF.